This TCR beta chain originates from a study of OX40 agonist ivuxolimab in advanced cancers. Study-wide background: Patients received ivuxolimab, an agonistic anti-OX40 (CD134) antibody. Ivuxolimab doses were 0.01, 0.1, 0.3, 1.5, 3 or 10 mg/kg every 2 weeks.

With regard to this clone: Antigen: not known.

Study-level results: Clones of CD4+ and CD8+ blood T cells grew by week 6 at doses of 0.1 to 3.0 mg/kg.

The method was immunoSEQ multiplex PCR; TCRdb's version includes in-frame clones alone and lacks a portion of them. The sample holds 80,000 or so clones; roughly nine tenths are singletons and the top ten take about 0.2%. The germline CDR1 and CDR2 sequences are KGHSH and LQKENI. V lost 3 bases and J lost 7, with 16 bases in between. The CDR3 is 14 residues long. The sample in question was CD4+ or CD8+ T cells sorted from blood, obtained in a trial of the OX40 agonist ivuxolimab. The chain couples TRBV18 to TRBJ2-7; possibly TRBD1 for D (6 bases). The receptor was isolated from an adult with an advanced solid tumor such as melanoma, head and neck, liver or kidney cancer. The CDR3 DNA sequence: TGTGCCAGCTCACCGAGACAGGATCCTAGGGAGCAGTACTTC. Amino acid sequence: CASSPRQDPREQYF.